The 17 T cell receptor beta chains below all came from one sample that was sequenced in a study of cytomegalovirus exposure and HLA in healthy donors. This PCR relied on a set of 60 Vbeta primers and 13 Jbeta primers. TCRdb's table, derived via immunoSEQ multiplex PCR, lists solely in-frame clones and lacks some. The table lists 100,000 to 150,000 clones, about 76% of them singletons. The sample was PBMCs. These receptors were collected from a woman aged 40 to 50 in good health and CMV-seronegative.

The chain couples TRBV27 to TRBJ1-6; D not resolved. The CDR3 consists of 14 residues. V lost 7 bases and J 6 bases, leaving 13 bases between the germline ends. Germline CDR1 MNHEY, CDR2 SMNVEV (reference sequence). The CDR3 nucleotides read TGTGCCAGCATGGCAGAGCGGTTTAATTCACCCCTCCACTTT. It translates to CASMAERFNSPLHF.

The chain has TRBV5-1 and TRBJ2-5; D is unresolved. Judging by the DNA end, TRBJ2-7 fits better; the J call may be wrong. Germline-derived CDR1 and CDR2 are SGHRS and YFSETQ. The CDR3 has 12 residues. In DNA, the CDR3 is TGCGCCAGCAGCCGGAGTGAATACGAGCAGTACTTC. Translated, it gives CASSRSEYEQYF.

V usage is TRBV28 and J usage is TRBJ1-2, with a possible D match to TRBD1 (6 bases). Germline CDR1 is MDHEN and CDR2 is SYDVKM. V was pared by 5 bases and J by 3 bases, with 25 bases between. The CDR3 covers 18 residues. Here the CDR3 reads CASSNWSGTRVRYYGYTF. CDR3 in DNA: TGTGCCAGCAGTAACTGGAGCGGGACACGTGTACGATACTATGGCTACACCTTC.

V is TRBV11-2 and J is TRBJ2-5; 11 nucleotides line up with TRBD2. Per the germline V gene, CDR1 is SGHAT and CDR2 is FQNNGV. CDR3 size: 16 residues. J lost 1 base, V lost 5 bases, and 6 bases had no gene match. CDR3 region: CASSRTSGLGQETQYF. The CDR3 DNA reads TGTGCCAGCAGCCGGACTAGCGGGTTGGGCCAAGAGACCCAGTACTTC.

This rearrangement joins TRBV13 to TRBJ2-2; tentative D call: TRBD1 (9 bases). CDR3 length: 19 residues. The V gene lost 5 bases and the J gene lost 1 base, with 23 bases spanning the gap. CDR1 is PRHDT, CDR2 FYEKMQ, per germline (reference sequence). CDR3 DNA sequence: TGTGCCAGCAGCGGGGGGACAGGGCTAAGCGGGAGGAACACCGGGGAGCTGTTTTTT. This translates into CASSGGTGLSGRNTGELFF.

This chain uses TRBV28 with TRBJ1-1; no reliable D call. Germline V gives CDR1 MDHEN, CDR2 SYDVKM. Trimming took 6 bases from V and 5 from J, leaving 19 bases between them. The CDR3 has 15 amino acids. The CDR3 protein is CASSQGSRERTEAFF. As DNA, the CDR3 is TGTGCCAGCAGCCAAGGGTCTCGGGAAAGGACTGAAGCTTTCTTT.

The chain has TRBV7-9 and TRBJ2-1; TRBD1 matches at 8 bases. Germline-derived CDR1 and CDR2 are SEHNR and FQNEAQ (reference sequence). This CDR3 is 15 amino acids long. V lost 6 bases and J lost 1; bases outside the gene matches: 5. CDR3 bases: TGTGCCAGCAGACCACAGGGGGTGTCCTACAATGAGCAGTTCTTC. It specifies CASRPQGVSYNEQFF.

The CDR3 nucleotides read TGTGCCAGCAGGGGAACTAGCGGGAGGGCATCTGAGCAGTTCTTC. This translates into CASRGTSGRASEQFF. V usage is TRBV2 and J usage is TRBJ2-1, with 13 bases lining up with TRBD2. The CDR3 sequence is 15 residues long. Losses at the gene ends were 6 bases for V and 9 bases for J; bases not matched to a gene: 8. Looked up from germline, CDR1 is SNHLY and CDR2 is FYNNEI.

The chain couples TRBV11-1 to TRBJ1-1; D is ambiguous. Trimming pared 5 bases from V and 0 bases from J, leaving 13 bases between. The germline V gene encodes CDR1 SGHAT and CDR2 FQDESV (reference sequence). The CDR3 runs to 15 residues. The CDR3 bases are TGTGCCAGCAGCCGAACCGACACTCTGAACACTGAAGCTTTCTTT. Translating it yields CASSRTDTLNTEAFF.

The chain has TRBV9 and TRBJ1-1; 7 bases match TRBD1. The CDR3 loop spans 14 amino acids. Germline V gene sequence: CDR1 SGDLS, CDR2 YYNGEE. The junction had 6 bases not matched to a gene; V was cut back by 0 bases and J by 7 bases. The CDR3 is CASSVGEGADEAFF. The CDR3 coding sequence is TGTGCCAGCAGCGTAGGAGAGGGGGCGGATGAAGCTTTCTTT.

This sequence joins TRBV29-1 and TRBJ2-5; 7 nucleotides match TRBD1. The ends lost 3 bases at V and 5 bases at J; junction bases unmatched: 6. This CDR3 is 13 amino acids long. CDR1 is SQVTM, CDR2 ANQGSEA, per germline. This chain's CDR3 is CSVEDRLGETQYF. The CDR3 DNA is TGCAGCGTTGAGGACAGGTTGGGGGAGACCCAGTACTTC.

The sample holds one count of this clone. The CDR3 coding sequence is TGTGCCAGCCGGGTGGGGACAACGAGCTCCTACGAGCAGTACTTC. This sequence encodes CASRVGTTSSYEQYF. The gene calls are TRBV11-2 and TRBJ2-7; possibly TRBD1 for D (6 bases). Germline V CDR1 and CDR2: SGHAT, FQNNGV. This CDR3 is built from 15 residues. The V end lost 8 bases, the J end lost 0 bases, and 17 bases lay between the germline ends.

The chain joins TRBV15 to TRBJ2-3, with TRBD1 as a possible D gene (8 bases). Germline V gene lookup returns CDR1 LNHNV and CDR2 YYDKDF (reference sequence). V lost 3 bases and J 4 bases, leaving 26 bases between the germline ends. The length of the CDR3 is 19 residues. Here the CDR3 reads CATSSQGAPRREKADTQYF. DNA of the CDR3: TGTGCCACCAGCAGCCAGGGGGCCCCTAGGCGGGAGAAGGCAGATACGCAGTATTTT. Full variable domain (missing parts from reference TRBV15 and TRBJ2-3): DAMVIQNPRYQVTQFGKPVTLSCSQTLNHNVMYWYQQKSSQAPKLLFHYYDKDFNNEADTPDNFQSRRPNTSFCFLDIRSPGLGDTAMYLCATSSQGAPRREKADTQYFGPGTRLTVL.

The V call is TRBV6-4, the J call TRBJ1-2; D unclear. V lost 0 bases and J lost 4, with 9 bases in between. Germline loops: CDR1 MRHNA, CDR2 SNTAGT. The length of the CDR3 is 14 residues. The CDR3 protein is CASSDSPDSYGYTF. In DNA, the CDR3 is TGTGCCAGCAGTGACTCCCCCGACTCCTATGGCTACACCTTC.

The chain carries TRBV7-9 and TRBJ2-3; TRBD2 matches 8 bases. The CDR3 loop spans 17 amino acids. J was trimmed by 3 bases and V by 5 bases; bases with no gene match: 13. Germline assignment: CDR1 SEHNR and CDR2 FQNEAQ (reference sequence). CDR3 bases: TGTGCCAGCAGCACGCAGGAGGGACTAGGCCGTACAGATACGCAGTATTTT. Protein sequence: CASSTQEGLGRTDTQYF.

The rearrangement joins TRBV6-1 to TRBJ2-5; tentative D call: TRBD2 (6 bases). With 2 bases removed from V and 4 bases from J, the gap between germline ends came to 20 bases. The CDR3 is made up of 17 amino acids. Germline values: CDR1 MNHNS, CDR2 SASEGT. The CDR3 DNA sequence: TGTGCCAGCAGTGAAATTACCCTGTCGGGGGACTTAGAGACCCAGTACTTC. This sequence encodes CASSEITLSGDLETQYF.

This clone was seen a handful of times. The chain links TRBV10-1 to TRBJ1-1, with D possibly being TRBD1 (6 bases). Germline CDR1 is WNHNN and CDR2 is SYGVQD (reference sequence). The V end lost 0 bases, the J end lost 8 bases, and 22 bases lay between the germline ends. The CDR3 runs 17 residues. Here the CDR3 reads CASSESEGTGTNCEAFF. The CDR3 DNA reads TGCGCCAGCAGTGAGTCGGAAGGGACGGGGACAAACTGCGAAGCTTTCTTT.